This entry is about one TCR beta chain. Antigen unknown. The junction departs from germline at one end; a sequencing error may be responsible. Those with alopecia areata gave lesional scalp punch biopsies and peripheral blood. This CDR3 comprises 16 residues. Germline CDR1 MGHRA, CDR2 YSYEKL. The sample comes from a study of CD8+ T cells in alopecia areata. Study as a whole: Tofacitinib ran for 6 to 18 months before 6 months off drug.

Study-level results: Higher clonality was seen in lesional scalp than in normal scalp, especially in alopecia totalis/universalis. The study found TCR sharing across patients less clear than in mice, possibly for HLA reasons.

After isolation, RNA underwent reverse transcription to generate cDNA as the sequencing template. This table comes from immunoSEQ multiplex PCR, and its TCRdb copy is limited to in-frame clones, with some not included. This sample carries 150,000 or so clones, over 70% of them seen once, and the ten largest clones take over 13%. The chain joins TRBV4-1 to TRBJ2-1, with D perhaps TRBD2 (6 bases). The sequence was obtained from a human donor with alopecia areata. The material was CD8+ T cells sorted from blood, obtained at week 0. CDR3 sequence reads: CVSSQDRERMANEQFF. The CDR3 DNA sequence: TGCGTCAGCAGCCAAGACCGGGAGAGAATGGCCAATGAGCAGTTCTTC.